These 27 T cell receptor beta chains came from one sample sequenced in a study of spatial heterogeneity in lung cancer. TCRdb passed the 5' RACE reads through MiXCR, listing each CDR3 protein once. The sample records 60,000 to 75,000 distinct CDR3 sequences, 6.3% being singletons. The time point: sample taken at primary tumor resection. Source: PBMCs, taken at surgery. These receptors came from a female donor with early-stage non-small cell lung cancer.

This clonotype was found many times. The CDR3 sequence: CASRFRTSGAILPYEQYF. The CDR3 nucleotides are TGTGCCAGCAGATTTAGGACTAGCGGAGCTATACTACCCTACGAGCAGTACTTC. The V gene is TRBV28, the J gene TRBJ2-7; TRBD2 aligns across 10 bases. CDR3 length: 18 amino acids. Per germline, CDR1 MDHEN and CDR2 SYDVKM. The J segment lost 2 bases and the V segment lost 6 bases, leaving 16 bases of the junction unmatched.

The table lists this clonotype with many counts. Here the CDR3 reads CASSVDSGKTGELFF. The CDR3 nucleotides read TGTGCCAGCAGCGTAGATAGCGGGAAGACCGGGGAGCTGTTTTTT. This chain uses TRBV9 with TRBJ2-2; 8 nucleotides agree with TRBD2. Per the germline V gene, CDR1 is SGDLS and CDR2 is YYNGEE. After removal of 0 bases from V and 5 bases from J, the junction contained 3 bases not matched to a gene. The CDR3 extends over 15 amino acids.

A remark on this clonotype: A much larger clone lies one base from this, so it may be a read error. This chain links TRBV9 with TRBJ1-1; D perhaps matches TRBD1 (5 bases). This CDR3 region has 18 residues. From germline, CDR1 is SGDLS and CDR2 YYNGEE. Between the trimmed V and J ends, which lost 0 bases and 4 bases, there was a span of 22 bases. The CDR3 loop reads CASSVDPSQENMSTEAFF. The CDR3 region has the DNA TGTGCCAGCAGCGTAGATCCCTCACAGGAAAACATGAGCACTGAAGCTTTCTTT.

At least ten counts were recorded for this clonotype. This chain uses TRBV11-2 with TRBJ2-3; 11 bases are a match to TRBD2. The CDR3 covers 16 residues. Germline V CDR1 and CDR2: SGHAT, FQNNGV. Trimming removed 4 bases from V and 4 bases from J; junction bases left unmatched: 7. Here the CDR3 DNA reads TGTGCCAGCAGCTCCCGACTAGCGGGAAAGGCAGATACGCAGTATTTT. Translating gives CASSSRLAGKADTQYF.

This clonotype was seen at least ten times. V is TRBV20-1 and J is TRBJ1-4; 7 bases agree with TRBD1. CDR1 is DFQATT and CDR2 is SNEGSKA in the germline V gene (reference sequence). The CDR3 totals 13 residues. The V segment lost 5 bases and the J segment 2 bases; nucleotides outside the gene matches: 2. CDR3 DNA sequence: TGCAGTGCTTCGGGACAGACTAATGAAAAACTGTTTTTT. As protein: CSASGQTNEKLFF.

The chain joins TRBV7-4 to TRBJ2-5; 8 bases line up with TRBD1. Unmatched junction bases numbered 3, after V lost 4 bases and J lost 5 bases. The CDR3 is 13 residues long. Germline CDR1 and CDR2: SGHVT and SQSDAQ. The CDR3 DNA follows: TGTGCCAGCAGCTCGCAGGGGGCGGAGACCCAGTACTTC. This encodes CASSSQGAETQYF.

In nucleotides, the CDR3 is TGTGCCAGCAGCTCGGAATTTCGGGTGGCCGGGGAGCTGTTTTTT. It specifies CASSSEFRVAGELFF. V is TRBV6-5 and J is TRBJ2-2; D unresolved. The CDR3 contains 15 residues. Germline V CDR1 and CDR2: MNHEY, SVGAGI. The ends were cut back, 6 bases at V and 6 bases at J, with 17 bases in the middle.

This clonotype was seen at least ten times. This sequence joins TRBV28 and TRBJ1-4, with D tentatively TRBD1 (5 bases). Trimming cost V 6 bases and J 7 bases, with 12 bases left between them. Looked up from germline, CDR1 is MDHEN and CDR2 is SYDVKM. CDR3 length: 13 residues. CDR3 protein: CASRLGTTEKLFF. In DNA, the CDR3 is TGTGCCAGCAGATTAGGGACGACTGAAAAACTGTTTTTT.

This clonotype came up many times. V is TRBV7-2 and J is TRBJ1-5; 7 bases agree with TRBD1. Per germline, CDR1 SGHTA and CDR2 FQGNSA. After removal of 2 bases from V and 6 bases from J, the junction contained 4 bases not matched to a gene. The CDR3 is 14 residues long. CDR3 bases: TGTGCCAGCAGCTTAAGACAGGGCCCTCAGCCCCAGCATTTT. It codes for CASSLRQGPQPQHF.

In this sample, this clonotype is medium-sized. V and J are TRBV28 and TRBJ2-3; D remains ambiguous. Germline V gene lookup returns CDR1 MDHEN and CDR2 SYDVKM. V lost 4 bases, J lost 2 bases, and 13 bases lay in between. This CDR3 region has 15 residues. In DNA form, the CDR3 reads TGTGCCAGCAGTTCCCCGGGCAGCCCCACAGATACGCAGTATTTT. Translating it yields CASSSPGSPTDTQYF.

This clonotype was seen at least ten times. The chain couples TRBV3-1 to TRBJ2-1; 9 nucleotides line up with TRBD2. Germline CDR1 is LGHDT and CDR2 is YNNKEL (reference sequence). The CDR3 runs 16 residues. The V gene end was trimmed by 6 bases and the J gene end by 0 bases; junction bases not matched to a gene: 6. The CDR3, as DNA: TGTGCCAGCAGTTCTCTAGCGGGGAGCTCCTACAATGAGCAGTTCTTC. Translated: CASSSLAGSSYNEQFF.

Ten or more counts support this clonotype. V and J are TRBV7-2 and TRBJ1-1; D remains unclear. The V gene's germline CDR1 is SGHTA and CDR2 FQGNSA. This CDR3 has 13 residues. V was shortened by 6 bases and J by 1 base, with 9 bases between the two germline ends. The CDR3 here is CASSLTENTEAFF. CDR3 coding DNA: TGTGCCAGCAGTCTTACAGAGAACACTGAAGCTTTCTTT.

This clonotype was detected many times. V and J are TRBV28 and TRBJ1-2; D is ambiguous. Germline assignment: CDR1 MDHEN and CDR2 SYDVKM. The CDR3 covers 14 residues. The V gene lost 8 bases and the J gene lost 4 bases, with 17 bases spanning the gap. The CDR3 protein is CASLRPGGSYGYTF. The CDR3 bases are TGTGCCAGCCTTAGGCCGGGAGGCAGCTATGGCTACACCTTC.

Ten or more counts support this clonotype. The rearrangement links TRBV2 to TRBJ1-5; 7 nucleotides line up with TRBD1. The V gene's germline CDR1 is SNHLY and CDR2 FYNNEI. The CDR3 loop spans 15 amino acids. V lost 7 bases to trimming and J lost 5 bases; unmatched junction nucleotides: 11. CDR3: CASKTQGENYQPQHF. In nucleotides, the CDR3 is TGTGCCAGCAAGACCCAGGGGGAGAACTATCAGCCCCAGCATTTT.

This clonotype was counted a few times. J is TRBJ2-7 and V is TRBV28; D possibly corresponds to TRBD2 (6 bases). V lost 5 bases and J 2 bases, leaving 13 bases between the germline ends. This CDR3 comprises 14 residues. From germline, CDR1 is MDHEN and CDR2 SYDVKM. CDR3 DNA sequence: TGTGCCAGCAGTAGGGAGGAACTTCCCTACGAGCAGTACTTC. Translated: CASSREELPYEQYF.

This clonotype was seen repeatedly, ten times or more. The gene calls are TRBV6-2 or TRBV6-3 and TRBJ2-1; either TRBD1 or TRBD2 may fit D (5 bases each). V was cut by 4 bases and J by 9 bases, with 13 bases left in between. The CDR3 runs 13 residues. The V gene's germline CDR1 is MNHEY and CDR2 SVGEGT. CDR3 loop: CASSFGGKTEQFF. The CDR3, as DNA: TGTGCCAGCAGTTTTGGGGGAAAAACTGAGCAGTTCTTC.

This clonotype has a handful of counts. This chain joins TRBV7-2 and TRBJ1-6, with 9 bases matching TRBD1. This CDR3 spans 13 amino acids. CDR1 is SGHTA and CDR2 is FQGNSA in the germline V gene. After removal of 7 bases from V and 8 bases from J, the junction contained 3 bases not matched to a gene. The CDR3 region is CASTRQGDSPLHF. DNA of the CDR3: TGTGCCAGCACCCGACAGGGGGATTCACCCCTCCACTTT.

The chain links TRBV5-1 to TRBJ2-7; 8 nucleotides agree with TRBD1. The CDR3 has 14 residues. Germline V gene lookup returns CDR1 SGHRS and CDR2 YFSETQ. The V and J ends lost 5 bases and 5 bases, in that order; junction bases with no gene match: 9. CDR3: CASRPSGQDDEQYF. In nucleotides, the CDR3 is TGCGCCAGCAGACCTTCGGGACAGGACGACGAGCAGTACTTC.

This clonotype occurred many times. An end of the junction differs from the germline gene, which may be a read error. The rearrangement joins TRBV20-1 to TRBJ1-5; D is perhaps TRBD1 (5 bases). Germline V gene data show CDR1 as DFQATT and CDR2 as SNEGSKA (reference sequence). The CDR3 has 12 residues. CDR3 in amino acids: CSARDSNQPQHF. The CDR3 coding sequence is TGCAGTGCTCGAGACAGTAATCAGCCCCAGCATTTT.

This clonotype was seen at least ten times. V gene TRBV5-5 combines with J gene TRBJ1-1; the match to TRBD1 covers 8 bases. CDR1 is SGHKS and CDR2 is YYEKEE in the germline V gene (reference sequence). Trimming removed 4 bases from V and 12 bases from J; junction bases left unmatched: 11. The CDR3 contains 13 residues. The CDR3 bases are TGTGCCAGCAGCCGCGACAGGGGCAGTTGGCCTTTCTTT. This sequence encodes CASSRDRGSWPFF.

In this sample, this clonotype turned up many times. The CDR3 DNA is TGTGCCAGCGAGGGGACCCGACAAGAGACCCAGTACTTC. Its protein is CASEGTRQETQYF. This chain links TRBV2 with TRBJ2-5; possibly TRBD1 or TRBD2 for D (5 bases each). CDR3 size: 13 residues. V shed 8 bases and J shed 2 bases, with 12 bases lying between them. Germline CDR1 reads SNHLY; CDR2 reads FYNNEI.

This clonotype was seen at least ten times. The chain carries TRBV7-8 and TRBJ1-5; D possibly corresponds to TRBD1 (6 bases). Germline-derived CDR1 and CDR2 are SGHVS and FQNEAQ. The V and J ends lost 5 bases and 1 base respectively, with 18 bases between them. This CDR3 region has 17 residues. The CDR3 region has the DNA TGTGCCAGCAGCAATGCTCAGGGACAACCGAGCAATCAGCCCCAGCATTTT. Translating gives CASSNAQGQPSNQPQHF. Full variable domain (remainder filled in from reference TRBV7-8 and TRBJ1-5): GAGVSQSPRYKVAKRGQDVALRCDPISGHVSLFWYQQALGQGPEFLTYFQNEAQLDKSGLPSDRFFAERPEGSVSTLKIQRTQQEDSAVYLCASSNAQGQPSNQPQHFGDGTRLSIL.

This clonotype was seen only a few times. The CDR3 here is CASSLQGDNSPLHF. CDR3 nucleotide sequence: TGTGCCAGCAGTTTACAGGGGGACAATTCACCCCTCCACTTT. The gene calls are TRBV6-6 and TRBJ1-6, with TRBD1 matching over 8 bases. With V trimmed by 4 bases and J by 7 bases, 3 bases remained unmatched. The CDR3 has 14 amino acids. CDR1 and CDR2 from the germline V gene are MNHNY and SVGAGI (reference sequence).

This chain uses TRBV5-1 with TRBJ1-1; 9 bases are shared with TRBD1. J lost 3 bases, V lost 4 bases, and 4 bases had no gene match. Germline V gene lookup returns CDR1 SGHRS and CDR2 YFSETQ. CDR3 length: 14 amino acids. The chain's CDR3 is CASSARDRDTEAFF. CDR3 in DNA: TGCGCCAGCAGCGCCCGGGACAGGGACACTGAAGCTTTCTTT.

V and J are TRBV12-3 or TRBV12-4 and TRBJ1-5, with D perhaps matching TRBD1 (5 bases). Trimming left V 2 bases short and J 3 bases short, with 8 bases between. The CDR3 runs 14 residues. The CDR3 DNA is TGTGCCAGCAGTTTATCACAGGTCAATCAGCCCCAGCATTTT. This translates into CASSLSQVNQPQHF.

The table lists this clonotype with many counts. This sequence joins TRBV11-2 and TRBJ1-6; the match to TRBD1 covers 9 bases. Germline V gives CDR1 SGHAT, CDR2 FQNNGV. The CDR3 loop spans 16 amino acids. With 3 bases clipped from V and 9 bases from J, the junction kept 9 bases outside the gene matches. The CDR3 spells CASSFHTGTGSSPLHF. The CDR3, as DNA: TGTGCCAGCAGCTTTCACACCGGGACAGGGAGTTCACCCCTCCACTTT.

This chain connects TRBV19 to TRBJ1-1; D is perhaps TRBD1 (6 bases). Trimming shortened V by 9 bases and J by 1 base, and 21 bases separated the two germline ends. CDR1 is LNHDA and CDR2 is SQIVND in the germline V gene (reference sequence). The CDR3 totals 16 residues. CDR3 sequence: CASAEPRQGTNTEAFF. The CDR3 region has the DNA TGTGCCAGCGCCGAGCCCCGGCAGGGGACGAACACTGAAGCTTTCTTT.